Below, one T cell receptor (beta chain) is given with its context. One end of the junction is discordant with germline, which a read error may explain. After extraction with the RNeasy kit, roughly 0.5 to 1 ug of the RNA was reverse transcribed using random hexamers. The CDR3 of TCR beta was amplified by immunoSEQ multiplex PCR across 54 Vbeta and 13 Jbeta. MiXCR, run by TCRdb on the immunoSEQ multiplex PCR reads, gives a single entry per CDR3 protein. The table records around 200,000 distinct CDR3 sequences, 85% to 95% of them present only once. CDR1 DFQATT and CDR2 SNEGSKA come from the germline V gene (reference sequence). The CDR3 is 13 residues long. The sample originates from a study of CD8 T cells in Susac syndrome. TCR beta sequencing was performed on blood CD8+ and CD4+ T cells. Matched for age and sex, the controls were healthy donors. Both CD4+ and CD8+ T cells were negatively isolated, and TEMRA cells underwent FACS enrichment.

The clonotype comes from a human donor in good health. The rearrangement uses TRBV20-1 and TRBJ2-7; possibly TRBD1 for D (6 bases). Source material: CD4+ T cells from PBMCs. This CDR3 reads CSARGQLGGEQYF. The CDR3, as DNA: TGCAGTGCCAGAGGACAGTTAGGGGGAGAGCAGTACTTC.